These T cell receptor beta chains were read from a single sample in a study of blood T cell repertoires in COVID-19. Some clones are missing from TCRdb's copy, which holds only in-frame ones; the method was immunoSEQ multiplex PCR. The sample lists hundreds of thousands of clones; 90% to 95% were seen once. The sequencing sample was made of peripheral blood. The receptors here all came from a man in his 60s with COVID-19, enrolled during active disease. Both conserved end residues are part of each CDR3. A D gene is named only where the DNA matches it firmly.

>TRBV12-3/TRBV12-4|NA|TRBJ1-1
CASSFGGNTEAFF
TGTGCCAGCAGTTTCGGGGGGAACACTGAAGCTTTCTTT
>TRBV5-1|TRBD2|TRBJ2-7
CASSLSLAGAAYEQYF
TGCGCCAGCAGCTTGTCCCTAGCGGGGGCCGCCTACGAGCAGTACTTC
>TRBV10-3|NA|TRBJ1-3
CAAQGLSSSGNTIYF
TGTGCCGCCCAGGGCCTTAGCTCGTCTGGAAACACCATATATTTT
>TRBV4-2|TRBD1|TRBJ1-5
CASSQVTGTGGSQPQHF
TGTGCCAGCAGCCAAGTAACCGGGACAGGGGGCTCTCAGCCCCAGCATTTT
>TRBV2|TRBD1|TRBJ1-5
CASSNDRGGNQPQHF
TGTGCCAGCAGCAACGACAGGGGAGGCAATCAGCCCCAGCATTTT
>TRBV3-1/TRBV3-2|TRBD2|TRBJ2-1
CASSRTGLAGGQGEQFF
TGTGCCAGCAGCCGAACGGGACTAGCGGGGGGGCAGGGTGAGCAGTTCTTC
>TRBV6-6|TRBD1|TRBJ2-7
CASSHDRGKSEQYF
TGTGCCAGCAGCCACGACAGGGGAAAAAGCGAGCAGTACTTC
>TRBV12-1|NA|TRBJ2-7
CASRDLACLAGPYEQYF
TGTGCCAGCAGGGATCTAGCCTGCCTAGCGGGGCCTTACGAGCAGTACTTC
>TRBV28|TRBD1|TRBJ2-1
CASTDRGARYEQFF
TGTGCCAGCACTGACAGGGGCGCGAGGTATGAGCAGTTCTTC
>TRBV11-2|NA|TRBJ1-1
CASSLRIADNTEAFF
TGTGCCAGCAGCTTACGTATTGCAGATAACACTGAAGCTTTCTTT
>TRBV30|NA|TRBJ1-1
CAWSPSGEAYTEAFF
TGTGCCTGGAGCCCGAGCGGGGAAGCGTACACTGAAGCTTTCTTT
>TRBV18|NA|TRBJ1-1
CASSPRSSGNTEAFF
TGTGCCAGCTCACCTCGGAGTTCTGGGAACACTGAAGCTTTCTTT
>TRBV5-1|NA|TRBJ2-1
CASSFLQWRGDEQFF
TGCGCCAGCAGCTTCCTGCAGTGGAGGGGCGATGAGCAGTTCTTC
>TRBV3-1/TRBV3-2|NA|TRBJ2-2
CASSTRRRDTGELFF
TGTGCCAGCAGCACCCGTCGGCGGGACACCGGGGAGCTGTTTTTT
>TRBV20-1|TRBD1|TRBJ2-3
CSASEGQGYNWADTQYF
TGCAGTGCTAGTGAGGGACAGGGGTACAACTGGGCAGATACGCAGTATTTT
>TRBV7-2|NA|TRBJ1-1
CASRSLRNTEAFF
TGTGCCAGCAGGTCGCTCAGAAACACTGAAGCTTTCTTT
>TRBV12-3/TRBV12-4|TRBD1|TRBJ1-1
CASSRQGTTEAFF
TGTGCCAGCAGCCGACAGGGTACTACTGAAGCTTTCTTT
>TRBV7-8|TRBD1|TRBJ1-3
CASSLGTGGFGNTIYF
TGTGCCAGCAGCTTAGGGACAGGGGGCTTTGGAAACACCATATATTTT